These 30 T cell receptor beta chains were all obtained from the same sample, sequenced in a study of T cells in women clearing cervical HPV infection. Using immunoSEQ multiplex PCR, the repertoire was profiled, and TCRdb retains in-frame clones only, with some absent. The sample table includes about 22,000 clones. Input material: blood buffy coat. The origin of the receptors is a woman aged 18 to 69 with a cervical HPV16 infection that either progressed to CIN3+ or cleared (not recorded which).

As to this clone: Read data end 3 residues before the CDR3 end; the end is taken from the germline J gene. The chain uses TRBV10-3 and TRBJ2-4; TRBD1 matches 7 bases. Trimming at V came to 11 bases and at J to 5 bases, leaving 12 bases not matched to a gene. CDR3 length: 14 residues. Per germline, CDR1 ENHRY and CDR2 SYGVKD. The part of the CDR3 DNA that was read is TGTGCCGCCAAACCATCGGGACAGCAAAACATT. This encodes CAAKPSGQQNI. From start to end, the CDR3 is CAAKPSGQQNIQYF.

Notes on this clone: The CDR3 is cut off 3 residues early in the read; its end comes from the germline J gene. V usage is TRBV18 and J usage is TRBJ2-5; 12 bases match TRBD2. This CDR3 spans 15 amino acids. V lost 4 bases, J lost 1 base, and 1 base stayed unmatched. In germline, CDR1 is KGHSH, CDR2 LQKENI. CDR3 residues: CASSLLAGGQETQYF. The covered CDR3 bases are TGTGCCAGCTCACTACTAGCGGGGGGCCAAGAGACC.

As concerns this clone: The read gets to within 3 residues of the CDR3 end, and the germline J gene fills in the rest. This chain links TRBV5-1 with TRBJ2-3; 9 bases align to TRBD2. This CDR3 region has 15 residues. CDR1 SGHRS and CDR2 YFSETQ come from the germline V gene. CDR3 sequence reads: CASSLTTSGRETQYF. The CDR3 bases that were read are TGCGCCAGCAGCTTAACCACTAGCGGGCGAGAGACG.

Points on this clone: The read ends 3 residues early relative to the CDR3; the germline J gene fills the gap. The V gene is TRBV19, the J gene TRBJ2-3; maybe TRBD1 (6 bases). This CDR3 is built from 15 residues. Germline V CDR1 and CDR2: LNHDA, SQIVND (reference sequence). The CDR3 loop is CASSIGAGERETQYF. CDR3 DNA (partial): TGTGCCAGTAGTATAGGGGCAGGGGAACGAGAGACG. Looking up the rest from reference TRBV19 and TRBJ2-3 gives the full variable domain: DGGITQSPKYLFRKEGQNVTLSCEQNLNHDAMYWYRQDPGQGLRLIYYSQIVNDFQKGDIAEGYSVSREKKESFPLTVTSAQKNPTAFYLCASSIGAGERETQYFGPGTRLTVL.

Regarding this clone: The read terminates 3 residues before the CDR3 end, so the remaining end is supplied by the germline J gene. The chain has TRBV19 and TRBJ2-5; TRBD2 might be the D (6 bases). This CDR3 spans 15 amino acids. The germline V gene has CDR1 LNHDA and CDR2 SQIVND (reference sequence). With 5 bases removed from V and 5 bases from J, the gap between germline ends came to 18 bases. The CDR3 region is CASSGSGASEETQYF. CDR3 DNA (partial): TGTGCCAGTAGTGGGTCCGGGGCTAGCGAGGAGACC.

As concerns this clone: The DNA ends 3 residues before the CDR3 does, and the rest of the CDR3 is filled in from the germline J gene. The rearrangement links TRBV9 to TRBJ2-5, with 14 bases fitting TRBD2. V was pared by 4 bases and J by 5 bases, with 13 bases of the junction left unmatched. From germline, CDR1 is SGDLS and CDR2 YYNGEE. This CDR3 is built from 18 residues. The CDR3 is CASSIDTGTSGSAETQYF. Incomplete CDR3 DNA: TGTGCCAGCAGCATTGACACCGGGACTAGCGGGAGTGCGGAGACC. The variable domain in full, with the rest retrieved from reference TRBV9 and TRBJ2-5, is DSGVTQTPKHLITATGQRVTLRCSPRSGDLSVYWYQQSLDQGLQFLIQYYNGEERAKGNILERFSAQQFPDLHSELNLSSLELGDSALYFCASSIDTGTSGSAETQYFGPGTRLLVL.

As regards this clone: The read falls 3 residues short of the CDR3 end, and the missing part is taken from the germline J gene. This rearrangement joins TRBV6-4 to TRBJ2-1; no definite D call. Germline CDR1 and CDR2: MRHNA and SNTAGT. This CDR3 is built from 14 residues. Trimming pared 5 bases from V and 6 bases from J, leaving 14 bases between. Here the CDR3 reads CASSSQHSGNEQFF. CDR3 bases read: TGTGCCAGCAGTTCACAACACTCGGGCAATGAG.

Notes on this clone: The read halts 3 residues ahead of the CDR3 end, with the missing end drawn from the germline J gene. The rearrangement joins TRBV7-3 to TRBJ1-2; 12 nucleotides match TRBD1. Germline assignment: CDR1 SGHTA and CDR2 FQGTGA. This CDR3 is 17 amino acids long. CDR3 DNA, as far as it was read: TGTGCCAGCAGCCCCCACGGCAGCGGGACAGGGGGCGCGGGC. Encoded protein: CASSPHGSGTGGAG. The CDR3, in full, reads CASSPHGSGTGGAGYTF.

CDR3 residues: CASSPGTGRTYGYTF. The sequenced CDR3 bases are TGTGCCAGCTCACCGGGGACAGGGAGAACTTATGGC. The chain combines TRBV18 with TRBJ1-2; 9 positions match TRBD1. The CDR3 end lies 3 residues beyond the end of the read and is filled in from the germline J gene. V shed 3 bases, J shed 5 bases, and the junction held 7 bases outside the gene matches. The CDR3 spans 15 residues. Germline V gene data show CDR1 as KGHSH and CDR2 as LQKENI. Using reference TRBV18 and TRBJ1-2 for the parts outside the CDR3, the full variable domain is NAGVMQNPRHLVRRRGQEARLRCSPMKGHSHVYWYRQLPEEGLKFMVYLQKENIIDESGMPKERFSAEFPKEGPSILRIQQVVRGDSAAYFCASSPGTGRTYGYTFGSGTRLTVV.

CDR3 sequence: CAWNRRGGYTDTQYF. The CDR3 bases that were read are TGTGCCTGGAATCGTAGGGGGGGCTACACAGATACG. The chain is built from TRBV30 and TRBJ2-3, with TRBD2 as a possible D gene (7 bases). The read is 3 residues too short to cover the CDR3 end, so that end is filled in from the germline J gene. From germline, CDR1 is GTSNPN and CDR2 SVGIG (reference sequence). The V gene lost 4 bases and the J gene lost 2 bases, with 16 bases spanning the gap. This CDR3 spans 15 amino acids.

Comment on this clone: Sequencing ends 3 residues short of the CDR3 end; the germline J gene provides the rest. This sequence joins TRBV29-1 and TRBJ1-4, with 10 bases identical to TRBD1. CDR1 SQVTM and CDR2 ANQGSEA come from the germline V gene. This CDR3 region has 15 residues. Unmatched junction bases numbered 4, after V lost 0 bases and J lost 6 bases. The CDR3 loop reads CSVEDTGTGDEKLFF. CDR3 DNA, as far as it was read: TGCAGCGTTGAAGATACCGGGACAGGGGATGAAAAA.

Worth noting for this clone: The CDR3 extends 3 residues past the end of the read, so its final part is completed from the germline J gene. The rearrangement uses TRBV30 and TRBJ2-7; D may be TRBD1 (5 bases). This CDR3 spans 13 amino acids. V lost 1 base to trimming and J lost 4 bases, with 11 bases between them. CDR1 and CDR2 (germline): GTSNPN, SVGIG (reference sequence). The CDR3 bases that were read are TGTGCCTGGAGTGCCAGGGAACTATACGAG. This translates into CAWSARELYE. The CDR3 as a whole reads CAWSARELYEQYF.

Regarding this clone: With the read ending 3 residues before the CDR3 end, the germline J gene is used to fill in that end. J is TRBJ1-2 and V is TRBV7-9; D is possibly TRBD1 (5 bases). Looked up from germline, CDR1 is SEHNR and CDR2 is FQNEAQ (reference sequence). This CDR3 comprises 14 residues. The V and J ends lost 1 base and 5 bases respectively, with 11 bases between them. The CDR3 DNA, read in part, is TGTGCCAGCAGCTTAGGGATGGACACTTATGGC. Its protein is CASSLGMDTYG. The full CDR3 is CASSLGMDTYGYTF.

About this clone itself: The read terminates 3 residues before the CDR3 end, so the remaining end is supplied by the germline J gene. V is TRBV10-2 and J is TRBJ2-7; a possible D gene is TRBD2 (5 bases). V dropped 7 bases and J dropped 4 bases, with 14 bases sitting between them. CDR3 length: 13 amino acids. Germline CDR1 and CDR2: WSHSY and SAAADI. CDR3 protein: CASTLTRTYEQYF. Incomplete CDR3 DNA: TGCGCCAGCACTCTGACAAGGACTTACGAG.

Remarks on this clone: Sequencing ends 3 residues short of the CDR3 end; the germline J gene provides the rest. The chain links TRBV5-1 to TRBJ1-5; a possible D gene is TRBD1 (5 bases). Trimming removed 4 bases at V and 3 bases at J, with 14 bases between. Germline V gives CDR1 SGHRS, CDR2 YFSETQ. This CDR3 has 15 amino acids. The part of the CDR3 DNA that was read is TGCGCCAGCAGCCCGGGGGGGTCTTTCAATCAGCCC. This gives the protein CASSPGGSFNQP. The full CDR3 reads CASSPGGSFNQPQHF. Using reference TRBV5-1 and TRBJ1-5 for the parts outside the CDR3, the full variable domain is KAGVTQTPRYLIKTRGQQVTLSCSPISGHRSVSWYQQTPGQGLQFLFEYFSETQRNKGNFPGRFSGRQFSNSRSEMNVSTLELGDSALYLCASSPGGSFNQPQHFGDGTRLSIL.

CDR3 DNA, as far as it was read: TGCGCCAGCAGCTTGTTTACTAGCGGGAGTCTAGCCTACGAG. It translates to CASSLFTSGSLAYE. The full CDR3 is CASSLFTSGSLAYEQYF. This chain uses TRBV5-1 with TRBJ2-7; 11 nucleotides line up with TRBD2. The CDR3 goes on 3 residues after the read ends, and that part is filled in from the germline J gene. There are 17 residues in the CDR3. CDR1 SGHRS and CDR2 YFSETQ come from the germline V gene. The trim removed 1 base at V and 2 bases at J, leaving 8 bases unmatched.

Remarks on this clone: The read terminates 3 residues ahead of where the CDR3 ends, so the germline J gene completes it. This chain connects TRBV19 to TRBJ1-5; possible D gene TRBD1, 5 bases. This CDR3 comprises 18 residues. In germline, CDR1 is LNHDA, CDR2 SQIVND (reference sequence). The V end was cut by 5 bases, the J end by 4 bases, with 24 bases between. The sequenced CDR3 bases are TGTGCCAGTAGTTCCTCTAAGGGGCGAAAATTAGAGAATCAGCCC. It codes for CASSSSKGRKLENQP. The CDR3, in full, reads CASSSSKGRKLENQPQHF.

Notes on this clone: Read coverage stops 3 residues before the CDR3 terminus; the germline J gene supplies the remainder. The chain recombines TRBV7-2 with TRBJ2-1, with 9 bases that match TRBD2. From germline, CDR1 is SGHTA and CDR2 FQGNSA. This CDR3 spans 15 amino acids. Germline trimming cut 5 bases from V and 3 bases from J; bases unmatched to any gene: 5. The CDR3 sequence: CASSQGLANYNEQFF. The covered CDR3 bases are TGTGCCAGCAGCCAGGGACTAGCCAACTACAATGAG.

Comments on this clone: From the germline J gene comes the end of the CDR3, since the read stops 3 residues before it. The genes are TRBV6-1 and TRBJ2-5; TRBD2 matches 11 bases. The CDR3 extends over 16 amino acids. CDR1 MNHNS and CDR2 SASEGT come from the germline V gene. The junction had 7 bases not matched to a gene; V was cut back by 2 bases and J by 5 bases. The DNA read from the CDR3 is TGTGCCAGCAGTGAACTTAGCGGGAGGGCCCGGGAGACC. As protein: CASSELSGRARET. The entire CDR3 reads CASSELSGRARETQYF.

Worth noting for this clone: The read stops 3 residues short of the end of the CDR3; the missing end is completed from the germline J gene. The chain employs TRBV5-1 and TRBJ1-6; tentatively, D is TRBD1 (5 bases). The V end was cut by 8 bases, the J end by 7 bases, with 10 bases between. Germline-derived CDR1 and CDR2 are SGHRS and YFSETQ. The CDR3 covers 12 residues. The CDR3 loop reads CASGSGNSPLHF. The covered CDR3 bases are TGCGCCAGTGGTTCAGGGAATTCACCC.

The DNA read from the CDR3 is TGCAGTGCTGATAGATTTTCTAGCGGGGGATCCTACGAG. Its translation: CSADRFSSGGSYE. The entire CDR3 reads CSADRFSSGGSYEQYF. V is TRBV20-1 and J is TRBJ2-7; TRBD2 matches at 10 bases. Read coverage stops 3 residues before the CDR3 terminus; the germline J gene supplies the remainder. This CDR3 has 16 residues. V gave up 5 bases and J gave up 1 base; unmatched junction bases: 11. The V gene's germline CDR1 is DFQATT and CDR2 SNEGSKA (reference sequence).

Turning to this clone: Read coverage stops 3 residues before the CDR3 terminus; the germline J gene supplies the remainder. This chain joins TRBV10-3 and TRBJ2-7; 9 bases map to TRBD1. Germline assignment: CDR1 ENHRY and CDR2 SYGVKD. Trimming at V came to 10 bases and at J to 5 bases, leaving 3 bases not matched to a gene. The CDR3 covers 11 residues. The sequenced part of the CDR3 DNA is TGTGCCACGGACAGGGGTCACGAG. This encodes CATDRGHE. The complete CDR3 protein is CATDRGHEQYF.

Of note for this clone: The observed sequence ends 3 residues before the CDR3 terminus, with the missing tail filled in from the germline J gene. This chain links TRBV11-2 with TRBJ1-4; 8 bases are shared with TRBD1. CDR3 length: 14 amino acids. After removal of 5 bases from V and 8 bases from J, the junction contained 7 bases not matched to a gene. Per germline, CDR1 SGHAT and CDR2 FQNNGV. The CDR3 protein is CASSLDRGWEKLFF. Partial CDR3 DNA: TGTGCCAGCAGCCTCGACAGGGGTTGGGAAAAA.

To note about this clone: Read sequence stops 3 residues before the CDR3 end, and the germline J gene provides the missing end. The chain links TRBV10-2 to TRBJ2-7; D is undetermined. V was trimmed by 5 bases and J by 4 bases, leaving 9 bases between them. Looked up from germline, CDR1 is WSHSY and CDR2 is SAAADI. The CDR3 is 12 amino acids. Incomplete CDR3 DNA: TGCGCCAGCAGTACCAGTTCGTACGAG. Amino acid sequence: CASSTSSYE. The whole CDR3 sequence reads CASSTSSYEQYF.

Concerning this clone: The observed sequence ends 3 residues before the CDR3 terminus, with the missing tail filled in from the germline J gene. This chain joins TRBV20-1 and TRBJ2-7, with D possibly matching TRBD2 (6 bases). Trimming removed 3 bases from V and 4 bases from J, with 13 bases in between. This CDR3 has 13 amino acids. Germline CDR1 is DFQATT and CDR2 is SNEGSKA (reference sequence). Partial CDR3 DNA: TGCAGTGCTAGGTTCGCGGGGCTTTACGAG. Translated: CSARFAGLYE. The full CDR3 is CSARFAGLYEQYF.

As regards this clone: The sequenced fragment ends 3 residues before the CDR3 boundary, so the rest is inferred from the germline J gene. The V gene is TRBV9, the J gene TRBJ2-3; 8 bases map to TRBD2. Germline-derived CDR1 and CDR2 are SGDLS and YYNGEE. With 3 bases clipped from V and 6 bases from J, the junction kept 0 bases outside the gene matches. This CDR3 region has 12 residues. The CDR3 protein is CASSASGDTQYF. Partial CDR3 DNA: TGTGCCAGCAGCGCTAGCGGGGATACG.

Note on this clone: The read finishes 3 residues shy of the CDR3 end, and the germline J gene is used to complete it. V is TRBV19 and J is TRBJ2-5; the D gene is possibly TRBD1 (5 bases). V lost 3 bases, J lost 2 bases, and 10 bases lay in between. The CDR3 consists of 14 residues. Germline V gene data show CDR1 as LNHDA and CDR2 as SQIVND (reference sequence). The CDR3 bases that were read are TGTGCCAGTAGTATTCGACGGACACAAGAGACC. Translating gives CASSIRRTQET. Given in full, the CDR3 is CASSIRRTQETQYF.

About this clone itself: The read terminates 3 residues before the CDR3 end, so the remaining end is supplied by the germline J gene. The V call is TRBV29-1, the J call TRBJ1-1, with TRBD1 matching 10 bases. From germline, CDR1 is SQVTM and CDR2 ANQGSEA. The CDR3 totals 12 residues. V lost 6 bases, J lost 7 bases, and 5 bases stayed unmatched. CDR3 amino acids: CSVGGQGVEAFF. The CDR3 DNA, read in part, is TGCAGCGTGGGCGGACAGGGGGTTGAA.

With regard to this clone: From the germline J gene comes the end of the CDR3, since the read stops 3 residues before it. The chain employs TRBV20-1 and TRBJ2-1; D call uncertain. Germline-derived CDR1 and CDR2 are DFQATT and SNEGSKA (reference sequence). The ends were cut back, 0 bases at V and 2 bases at J, with 17 bases in the middle. There are 17 residues in the CDR3. CDR3 DNA (partial): TGCAGTGCTAGAGATTTAAGAAATCCCCAGGCCTACAATGAG. Its protein is CSARDLRNPQAYNE. The complete CDR3 reads CSARDLRNPQAYNEQFF.

Concerning this clone: The CDR3 end is not reached by the read, which stops 3 residues before it; the germline J gene fills it in. The chain has TRBV16 and TRBJ2-7; 10 nucleotides agree with TRBD1. The CDR3 loop spans 14 amino acids. J lost 6 bases, V lost 4 bases, and 6 bases had no gene match. The germline gives CDR1 KGHSY, CDR2 FQNENV. The CDR3 region is CASSLRQGAAEQYF. The sequenced CDR3 bases are TGTGCCAGCAGCCTAAGACAGGGGGCGGCCGAG.